This T cell receptor (beta chain) was documented in a study of blood T cell repertoires in COVID-19. Only in-frame clones appear in the TCRdb table, and some are missing; sequencing was by immunoSEQ multiplex PCR. The sample lists around 150,000 clones, 85% to 95% occurring once. The V gene's germline CDR1 is SEHNR and CDR2 FQNEAQ (reference sequence). The CDR3 extends over 16 amino acids. V lost 4 bases and J lost 3; bases outside the gene matches: 1. This clonotype originated in a woman between 55 and 75 years old with COVID-19, enrolled during active disease. The V call is TRBV7-9, the J call TRBJ2-2; 14 bases align to TRBD2. Sequencing was carried out using peripheral blood. The CDR3 here is CASSWGLAGDTGELFF. CDR3 coding DNA: TGTGCCAGCAGCTGGGGACTAGCGGGGGACACCGGGGAGCTGTTTTTT.